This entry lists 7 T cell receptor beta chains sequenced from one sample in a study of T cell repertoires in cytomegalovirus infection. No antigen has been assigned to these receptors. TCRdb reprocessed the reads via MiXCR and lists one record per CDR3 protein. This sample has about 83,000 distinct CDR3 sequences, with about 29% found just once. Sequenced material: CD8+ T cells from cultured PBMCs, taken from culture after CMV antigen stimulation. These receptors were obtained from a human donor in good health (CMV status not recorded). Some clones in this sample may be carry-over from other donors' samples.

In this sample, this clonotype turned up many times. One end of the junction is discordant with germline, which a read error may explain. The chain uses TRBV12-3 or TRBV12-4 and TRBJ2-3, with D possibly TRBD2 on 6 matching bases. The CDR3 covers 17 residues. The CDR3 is CASSLTPGGRGTDTQYF. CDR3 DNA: TGTGCCAGCAGTTTAACCCCCGGGGGTCGGGGCACGGATACGCAGTATTTT.

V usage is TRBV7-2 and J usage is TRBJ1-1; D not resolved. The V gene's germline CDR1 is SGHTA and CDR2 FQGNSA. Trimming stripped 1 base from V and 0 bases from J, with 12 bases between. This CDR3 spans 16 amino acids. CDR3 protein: CASSLGAGLMNTEAFF. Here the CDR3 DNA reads TGTGCCAGCAGCTTAGGTGCTGGGCTTATGAACACTGAAGCTTTCTTT.

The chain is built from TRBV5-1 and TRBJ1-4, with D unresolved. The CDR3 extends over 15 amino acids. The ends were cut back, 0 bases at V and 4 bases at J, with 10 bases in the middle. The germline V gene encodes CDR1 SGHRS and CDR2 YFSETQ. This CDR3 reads CASSLEEQINEKLFF. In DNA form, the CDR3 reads TGCGCCAGCAGCTTGGAGGAACAGATTAATGAAAAACTGTTTTTT.

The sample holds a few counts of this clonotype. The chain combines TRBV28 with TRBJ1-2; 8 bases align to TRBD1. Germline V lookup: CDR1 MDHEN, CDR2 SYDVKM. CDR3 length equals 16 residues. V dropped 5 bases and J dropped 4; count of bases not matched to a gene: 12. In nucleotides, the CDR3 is TGTGCCAGCAGTGATCCAGGGACAGGCCAGATCTATGGCTACACCTTC. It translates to CASSDPGTGQIYGYTF.

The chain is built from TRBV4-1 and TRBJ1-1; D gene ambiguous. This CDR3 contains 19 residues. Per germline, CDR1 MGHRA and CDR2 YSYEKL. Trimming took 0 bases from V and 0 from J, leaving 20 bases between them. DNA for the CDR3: TGCGCCAGCAGCCAAGATAGAGCAGTAACAAACTATATGAACACTGAAGCTTTCTTT. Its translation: CASSQDRAVTNYMNTEAFF.

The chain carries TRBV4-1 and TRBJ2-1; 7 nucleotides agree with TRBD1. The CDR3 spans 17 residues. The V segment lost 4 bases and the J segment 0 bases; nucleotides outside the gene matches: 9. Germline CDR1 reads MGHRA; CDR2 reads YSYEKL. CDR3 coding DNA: TGCGCCAGCAGCCCCAGTGGACAGGCAAACTCCTACAATGAGCAGTTCTTC. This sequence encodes CASSPSGQANSYNEQFF.

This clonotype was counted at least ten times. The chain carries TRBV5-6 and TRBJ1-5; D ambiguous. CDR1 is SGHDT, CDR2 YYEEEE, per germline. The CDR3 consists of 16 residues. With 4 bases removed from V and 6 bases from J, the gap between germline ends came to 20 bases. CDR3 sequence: CASSPSGIPSSQPQHF. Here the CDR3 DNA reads TGTGCCAGCAGCCCCTCAGGTATTCCCTCCAGTCAGCCCCAGCATTTT.